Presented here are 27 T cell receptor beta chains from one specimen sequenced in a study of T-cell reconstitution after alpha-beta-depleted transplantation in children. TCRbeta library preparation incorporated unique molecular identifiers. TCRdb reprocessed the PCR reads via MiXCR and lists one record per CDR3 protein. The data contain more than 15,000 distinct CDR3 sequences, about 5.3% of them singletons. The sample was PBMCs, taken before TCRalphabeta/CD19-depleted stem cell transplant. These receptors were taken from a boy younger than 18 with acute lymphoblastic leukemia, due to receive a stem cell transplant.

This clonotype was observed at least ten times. The CDR3 DNA reads TGTGCCAGCAGTCCCGAGGGGGCCGTTTTTCGTCATGAGCAGTACTTC. It codes for CASSPEGAVFRHEQYF. V and J are TRBV12-3 or TRBV12-4 and TRBJ2-7; TRBD1 agrees at 7 bases. The junction had 17 bases not matched to a gene; V was cut back by 5 bases and J by 7 bases. The CDR3 consists of 16 residues.

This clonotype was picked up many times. As DNA, the CDR3 is TGCAGCGTTGAGGACAACTATGGCTACACCTTC. It is translated as CSVEDNYGYTF. The V call is TRBV29-1, the J call TRBJ1-2; D is uncertain. Germline values: CDR1 SQVTM, CDR2 ANQGSEA. The V and J ends lost 3 bases and 2 bases respectively, with 4 bases between them. This CDR3 is built from 11 residues. The whole variable domain, remainder taken from reference TRBV29-1 and TRBJ1-2, is SAVISQKPSRDICQRGTSLTIQCQVDSQVTMMFWYRQQPGQSLTLIATANQGSEATYESGFVIDKFPISRPNLTFSTLTVSNMSPEDSSIYLCSVEDNYGYTFGSGTRLTVV.

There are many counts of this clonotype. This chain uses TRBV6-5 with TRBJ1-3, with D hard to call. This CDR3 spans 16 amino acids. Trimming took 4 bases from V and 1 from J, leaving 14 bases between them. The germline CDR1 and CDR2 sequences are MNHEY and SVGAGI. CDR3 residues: CASSSGRYLSGNTIYF. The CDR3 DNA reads TGTGCCAGCAGTTCCGGACGGTACCTTTCTGGAAACACCATATATTTT.

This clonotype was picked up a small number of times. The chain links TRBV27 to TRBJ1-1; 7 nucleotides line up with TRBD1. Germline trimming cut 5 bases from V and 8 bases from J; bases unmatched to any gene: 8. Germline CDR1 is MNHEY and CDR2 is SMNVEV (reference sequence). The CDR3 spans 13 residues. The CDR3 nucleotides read TGTGCCAGCAGTCCTAGCTGGGACAGCGAAGCTTTCTTT. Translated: CASSPSWDSEAFF.

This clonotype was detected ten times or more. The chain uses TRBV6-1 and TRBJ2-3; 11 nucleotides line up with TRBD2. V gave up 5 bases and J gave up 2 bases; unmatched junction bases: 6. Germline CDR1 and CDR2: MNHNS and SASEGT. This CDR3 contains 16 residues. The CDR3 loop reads CASSPRLAGFTDTQYF. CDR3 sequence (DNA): TGTGCCAGCAGTCCTAGACTAGCGGGGTTCACAGATACGCAGTATTTT.

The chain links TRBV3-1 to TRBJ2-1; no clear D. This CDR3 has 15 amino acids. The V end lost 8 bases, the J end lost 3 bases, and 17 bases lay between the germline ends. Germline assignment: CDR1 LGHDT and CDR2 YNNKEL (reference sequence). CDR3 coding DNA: TGTGCCAGCTCCACGCCGGGCCCTAGCTACAATGAGCAGTTCTTC. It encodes CASSTPGPSYNEQFF.

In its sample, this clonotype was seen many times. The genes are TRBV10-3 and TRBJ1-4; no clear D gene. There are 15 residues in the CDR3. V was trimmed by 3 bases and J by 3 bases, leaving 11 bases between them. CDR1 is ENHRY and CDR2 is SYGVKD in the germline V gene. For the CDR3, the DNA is TGTGCCATCAGTGAATCGGACCATTCTAATGAAAAACTGTTTTTT. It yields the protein CAISESDHSNEKLFF.

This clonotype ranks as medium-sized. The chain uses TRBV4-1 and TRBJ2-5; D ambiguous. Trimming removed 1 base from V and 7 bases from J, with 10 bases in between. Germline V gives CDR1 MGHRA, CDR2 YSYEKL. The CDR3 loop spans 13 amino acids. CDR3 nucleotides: TGCGCCAGCAGCCAAGTCCTATCAGGGACCCAGTACTTC. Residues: CASSQVLSGTQYF.

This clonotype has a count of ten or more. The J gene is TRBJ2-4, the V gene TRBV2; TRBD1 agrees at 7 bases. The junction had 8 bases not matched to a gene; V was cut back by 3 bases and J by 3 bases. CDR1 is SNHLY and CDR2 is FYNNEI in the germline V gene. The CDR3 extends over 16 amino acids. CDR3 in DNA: TGTGCCAGCAGTGACACGCTACAGGGGAGCAAAAACATTCAGTACTTC. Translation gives CASSDTLQGSKNIQYF.

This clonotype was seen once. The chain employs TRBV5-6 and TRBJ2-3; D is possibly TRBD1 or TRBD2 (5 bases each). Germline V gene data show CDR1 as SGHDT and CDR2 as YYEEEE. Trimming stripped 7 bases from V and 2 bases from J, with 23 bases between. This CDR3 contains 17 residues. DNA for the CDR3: TGTGCCAGCGGCTCCGAGAGGGTTTGGGGGTACACAGATACGCAGTATTTT. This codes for CASGSERVWGYTDTQYF. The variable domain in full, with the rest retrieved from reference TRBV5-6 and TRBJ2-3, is DAGVTQSPTHLIKTRGQQVTLRCSPKSGHDTVSWYQQALGQGPQFIFQYYEEEERQRGNFPDRFSGHQFPNYSSELNVNALLLGDSALYLCASGSERVWGYTDTQYFGPGTRLTVL.

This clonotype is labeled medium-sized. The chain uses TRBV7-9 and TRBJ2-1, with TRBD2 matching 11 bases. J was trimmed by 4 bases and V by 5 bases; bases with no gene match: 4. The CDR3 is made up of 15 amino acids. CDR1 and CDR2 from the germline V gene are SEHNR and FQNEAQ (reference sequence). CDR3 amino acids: CASSPLAGAYNEQFF. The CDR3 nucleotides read TGTGCCAGCAGCCCACTAGCGGGAGCTTACAATGAGCAGTTCTTC.

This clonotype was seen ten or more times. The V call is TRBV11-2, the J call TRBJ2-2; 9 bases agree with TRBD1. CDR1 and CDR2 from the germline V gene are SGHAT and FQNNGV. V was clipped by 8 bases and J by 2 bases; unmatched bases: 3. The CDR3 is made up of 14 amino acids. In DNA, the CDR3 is TGTGCCAGCGGGGGACAGGGTAACACCGGGGAGCTGTTTTTT. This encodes CASGGQGNTGELFF.

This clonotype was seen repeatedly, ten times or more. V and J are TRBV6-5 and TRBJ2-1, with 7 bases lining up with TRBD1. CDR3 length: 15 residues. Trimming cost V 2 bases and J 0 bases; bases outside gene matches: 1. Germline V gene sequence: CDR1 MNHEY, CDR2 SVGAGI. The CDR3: CASSYRDSSYNEQFF. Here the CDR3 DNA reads TGTGCCAGCAGTTACCGGGACAGCTCCTACAATGAGCAGTTCTTC.

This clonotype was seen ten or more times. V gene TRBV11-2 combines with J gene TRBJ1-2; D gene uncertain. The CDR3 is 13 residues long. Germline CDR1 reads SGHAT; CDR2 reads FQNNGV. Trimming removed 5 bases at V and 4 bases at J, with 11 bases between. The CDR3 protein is CASSTPQVYGYTF. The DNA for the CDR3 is TGTGCCAGCAGCACCCCCCAGGTCTATGGCTACACCTTC.

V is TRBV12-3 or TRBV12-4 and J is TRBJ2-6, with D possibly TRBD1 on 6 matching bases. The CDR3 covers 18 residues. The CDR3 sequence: CTCSFAGGGRSGANVLTF. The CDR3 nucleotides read TGTACCTGCAGTTTTGCGGGTGGGGGCCGCTCTGGGGCCAACGTCCTGACTTTC.

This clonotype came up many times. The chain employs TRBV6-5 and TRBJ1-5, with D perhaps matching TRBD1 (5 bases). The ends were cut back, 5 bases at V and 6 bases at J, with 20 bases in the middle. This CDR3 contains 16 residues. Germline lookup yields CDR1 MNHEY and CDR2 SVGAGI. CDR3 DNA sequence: TGTGCCAGCAGTAGCAGGGCAGGGATGAGAGGTCAGCCCCAGCATTTT. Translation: CASSSRAGMRGQPQHF.

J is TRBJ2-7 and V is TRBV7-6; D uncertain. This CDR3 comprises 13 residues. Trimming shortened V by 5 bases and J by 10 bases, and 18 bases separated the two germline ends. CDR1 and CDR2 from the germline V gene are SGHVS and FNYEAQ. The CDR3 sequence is CASSPGDIEEQYF. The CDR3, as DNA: TGTGCCAGCAGCCCTGGGGATATAGAAGAACAGTACTTC.

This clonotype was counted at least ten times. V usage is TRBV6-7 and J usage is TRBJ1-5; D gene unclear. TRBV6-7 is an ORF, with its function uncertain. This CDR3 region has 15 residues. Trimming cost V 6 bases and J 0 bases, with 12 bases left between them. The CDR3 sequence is CASRDFPYSNQPQHF. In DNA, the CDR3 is TGTGCCAGCAGGGATTTTCCGTATAGCAATCAGCCCCAGCATTTT.

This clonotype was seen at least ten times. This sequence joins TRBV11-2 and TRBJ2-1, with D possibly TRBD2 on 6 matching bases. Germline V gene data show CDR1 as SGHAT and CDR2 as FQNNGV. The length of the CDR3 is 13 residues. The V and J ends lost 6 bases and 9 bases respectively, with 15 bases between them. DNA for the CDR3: TGTGCCAGCAGTCTTATACTAGCAGGTGAGCAGTTCTTC. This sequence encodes CASSLILAGEQFF.

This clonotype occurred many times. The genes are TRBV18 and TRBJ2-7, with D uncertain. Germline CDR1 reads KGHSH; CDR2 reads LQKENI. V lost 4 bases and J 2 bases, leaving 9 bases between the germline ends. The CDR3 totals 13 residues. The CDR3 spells CASSQDGTYEQYF. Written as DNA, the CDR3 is TGTGCCAGCTCACAGGACGGAACCTACGAGCAGTACTTC.

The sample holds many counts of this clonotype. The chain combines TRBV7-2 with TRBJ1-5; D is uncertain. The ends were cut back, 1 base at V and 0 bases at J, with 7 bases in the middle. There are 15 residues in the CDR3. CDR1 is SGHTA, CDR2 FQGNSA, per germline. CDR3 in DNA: TGTGCCAGCAGCTTAGGGACCCATAGCAATCAGCCCCAGCATTTT. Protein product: CASSLGTHSNQPQHF.

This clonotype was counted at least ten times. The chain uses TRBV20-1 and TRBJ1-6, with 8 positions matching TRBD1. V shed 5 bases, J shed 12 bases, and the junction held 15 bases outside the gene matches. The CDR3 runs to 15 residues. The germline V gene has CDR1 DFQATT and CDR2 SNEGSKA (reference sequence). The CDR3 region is CSAQEGWTDRGPLHF. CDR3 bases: TGCAGTGCTCAGGAGGGGTGGACCGACAGGGGACCCCTCCACTTT.

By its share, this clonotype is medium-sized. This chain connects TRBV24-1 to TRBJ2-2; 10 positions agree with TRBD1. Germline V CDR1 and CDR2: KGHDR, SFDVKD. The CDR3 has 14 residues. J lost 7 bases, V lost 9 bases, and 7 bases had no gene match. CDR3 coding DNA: TGTGCCACCGGGGACAGGGGCCGCCGCGGGGAGCTGTTTTTT. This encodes CATGDRGRRGELFF.

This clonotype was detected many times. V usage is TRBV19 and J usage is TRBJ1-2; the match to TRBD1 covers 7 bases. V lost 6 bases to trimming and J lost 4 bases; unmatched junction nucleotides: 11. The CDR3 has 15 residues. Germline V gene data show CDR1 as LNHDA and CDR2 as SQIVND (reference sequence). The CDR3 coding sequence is TGTGCCAGTAGGCGTCCCGGGACAGTAATCTATGGCTACACCTTC. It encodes CASRRPGTVIYGYTF.

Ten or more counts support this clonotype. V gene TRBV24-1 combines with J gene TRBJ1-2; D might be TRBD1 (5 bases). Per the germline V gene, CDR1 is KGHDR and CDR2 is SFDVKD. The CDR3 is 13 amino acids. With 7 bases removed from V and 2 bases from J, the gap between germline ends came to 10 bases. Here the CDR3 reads CATSRGINYGYTF. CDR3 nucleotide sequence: TGTGCCACCAGCCGGGGGATAAACTATGGCTACACCTTC.

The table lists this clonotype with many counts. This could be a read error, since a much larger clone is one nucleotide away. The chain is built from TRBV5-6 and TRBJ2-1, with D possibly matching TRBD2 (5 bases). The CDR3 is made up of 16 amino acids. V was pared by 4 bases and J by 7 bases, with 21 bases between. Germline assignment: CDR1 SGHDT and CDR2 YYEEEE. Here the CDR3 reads CASSPRPSPLRNEQFF. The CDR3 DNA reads TGTGCCAGCAGCCCCCGGCCTAGCCCCCTTCGGAATGAGCAGTTCTTC. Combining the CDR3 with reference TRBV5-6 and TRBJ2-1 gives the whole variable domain DAGVTQSPTHLIKTRGQQVTLRCSPKSGHDTVSWYQQALGQGPQFIFQYYEEEERQRGNFPDRFSGHQFPNYSSELNVNALLLGDSALYLCASSPRPSPLRNEQFFGPGTRLTVL.

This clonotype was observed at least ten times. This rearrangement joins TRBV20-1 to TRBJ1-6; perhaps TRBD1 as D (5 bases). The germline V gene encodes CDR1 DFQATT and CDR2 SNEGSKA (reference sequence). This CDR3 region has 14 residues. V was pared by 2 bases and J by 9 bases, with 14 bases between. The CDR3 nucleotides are TGCAGTGCTAGAACCGGGGCCGGCATTTCACCCCTCCACTTT. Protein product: CSARTGAGISPLHF.